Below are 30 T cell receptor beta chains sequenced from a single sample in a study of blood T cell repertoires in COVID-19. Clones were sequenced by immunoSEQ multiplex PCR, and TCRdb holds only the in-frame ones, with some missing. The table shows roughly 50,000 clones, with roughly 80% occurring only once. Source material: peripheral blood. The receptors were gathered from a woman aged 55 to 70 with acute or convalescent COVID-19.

CDR3 in DNA: TGTGCCAGCAGTGACGGGACAGTGCCGTTGAAAGCTTTCTTT. Translation: CASSDGTVPLKAFF. The V and J genes are TRBV2 and TRBJ1-1; 7 bases line up with TRBD1. Trimming at V came to 3 bases and at J to 9 bases, leaving 10 bases not matched to a gene. The V gene's germline CDR1 is SNHLY and CDR2 FYNNEI. The CDR3 covers 14 residues.

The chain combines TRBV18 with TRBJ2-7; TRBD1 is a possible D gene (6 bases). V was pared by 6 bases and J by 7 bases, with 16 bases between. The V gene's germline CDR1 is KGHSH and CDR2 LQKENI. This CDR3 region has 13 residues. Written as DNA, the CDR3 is TGTGCCAGCTCTGAATCCGGGACAAGGGAGCAGTACTTC. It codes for CASSESGTREQYF.

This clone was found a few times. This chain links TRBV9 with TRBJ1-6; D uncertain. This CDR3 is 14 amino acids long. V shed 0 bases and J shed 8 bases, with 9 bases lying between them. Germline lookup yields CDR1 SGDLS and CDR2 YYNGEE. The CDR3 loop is CASSVDIEDSPLHF. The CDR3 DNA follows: TGTGCCAGCAGCGTAGATATCGAGGATTCACCCCTCCACTTT.

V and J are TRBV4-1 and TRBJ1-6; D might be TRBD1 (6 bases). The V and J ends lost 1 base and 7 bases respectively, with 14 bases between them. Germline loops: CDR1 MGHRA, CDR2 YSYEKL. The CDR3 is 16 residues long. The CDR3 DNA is TGCGCCAGCAGCCAAGGTTATGGACAGCAAAATTCACCCCTCCACTTT. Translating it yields CASSQGYGQQNSPLHF.

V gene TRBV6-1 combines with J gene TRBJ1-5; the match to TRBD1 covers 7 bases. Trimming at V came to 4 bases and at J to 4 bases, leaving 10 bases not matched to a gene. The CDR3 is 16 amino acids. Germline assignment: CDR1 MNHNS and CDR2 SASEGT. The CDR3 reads CASSADRAILNQPQHF. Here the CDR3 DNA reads TGTGCCAGCAGTGCTGACAGGGCCATCCTAAATCAGCCCCAGCATTTT.

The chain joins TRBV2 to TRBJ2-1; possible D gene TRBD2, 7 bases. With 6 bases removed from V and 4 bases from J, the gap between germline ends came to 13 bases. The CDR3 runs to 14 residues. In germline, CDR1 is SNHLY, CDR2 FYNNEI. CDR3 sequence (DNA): TGTGCCAGCAGAGGGGGGGGGATTTACAATGAGCAGTTCTTC. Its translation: CASRGGGIYNEQFF.

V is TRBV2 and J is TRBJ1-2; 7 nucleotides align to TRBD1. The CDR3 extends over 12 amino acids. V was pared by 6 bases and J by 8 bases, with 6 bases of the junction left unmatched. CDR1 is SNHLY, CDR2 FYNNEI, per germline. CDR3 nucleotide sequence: TGTGCCAGCAGGGGGACAGCCCTAGGCTACACCTTC. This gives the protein CASRGTALGYTF.

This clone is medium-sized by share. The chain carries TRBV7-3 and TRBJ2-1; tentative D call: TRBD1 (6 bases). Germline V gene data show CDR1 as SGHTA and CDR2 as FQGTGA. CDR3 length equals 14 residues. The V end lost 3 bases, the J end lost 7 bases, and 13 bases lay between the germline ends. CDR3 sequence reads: CASSFGQPRNEQFF. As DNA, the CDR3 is TGTGCCAGCAGCTTTGGACAGCCTAGGAATGAGCAGTTCTTC.

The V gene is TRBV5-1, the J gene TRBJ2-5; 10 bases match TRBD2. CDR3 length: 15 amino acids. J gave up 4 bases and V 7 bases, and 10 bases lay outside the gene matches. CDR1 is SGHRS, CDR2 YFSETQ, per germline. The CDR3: CASSSGRGVGETQYF. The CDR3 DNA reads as TGCGCCAGCTCCAGCGGGAGGGGTGTAGGAGAGACCCAGTACTTC.

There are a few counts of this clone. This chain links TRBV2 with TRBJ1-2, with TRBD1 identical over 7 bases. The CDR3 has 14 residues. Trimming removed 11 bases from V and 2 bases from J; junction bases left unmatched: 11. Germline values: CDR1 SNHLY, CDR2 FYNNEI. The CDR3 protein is CAAKRRDRNYGYTF. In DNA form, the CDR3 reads TGTGCCGCGAAACGCCGGGACAGAAACTATGGCTACACCTTC.

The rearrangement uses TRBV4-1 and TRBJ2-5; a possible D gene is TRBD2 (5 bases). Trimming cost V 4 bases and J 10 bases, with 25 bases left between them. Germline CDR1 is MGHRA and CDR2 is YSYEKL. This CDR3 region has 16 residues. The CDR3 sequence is CASSPAHISLVLGQYF. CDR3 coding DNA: TGCGCCAGCAGCCCTGCACACATCTCACTAGTACTGGGCCAGTACTTC.

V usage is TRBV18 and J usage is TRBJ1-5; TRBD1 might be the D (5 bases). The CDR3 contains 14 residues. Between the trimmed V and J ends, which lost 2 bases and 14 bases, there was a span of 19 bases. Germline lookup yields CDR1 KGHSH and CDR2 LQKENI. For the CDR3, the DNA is TGTGCCAGCTCACCAGGGCTCGGCGGCCCCAGGGAGCATTTT. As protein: CASSPGLGGPREHF.

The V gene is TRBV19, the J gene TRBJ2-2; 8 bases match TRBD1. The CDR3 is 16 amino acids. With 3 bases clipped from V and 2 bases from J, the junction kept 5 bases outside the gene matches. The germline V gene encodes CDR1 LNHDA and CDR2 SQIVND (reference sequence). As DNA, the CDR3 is TGTGCCAGTAGTATTAGGACAGGGATTAACACCGGGGAGCTGTTTTTT. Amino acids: CASSIRTGINTGELFF. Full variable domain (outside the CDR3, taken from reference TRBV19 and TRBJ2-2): DGGITQSPKYLFRKEGQNVTLSCEQNLNHDAMYWYRQDPGQGLRLIYYSQIVNDFQKGDIAEGYSVSREKKESFPLTVTSAQKNPTAFYLCASSIRTGINTGELFFGEGSRLTVL.

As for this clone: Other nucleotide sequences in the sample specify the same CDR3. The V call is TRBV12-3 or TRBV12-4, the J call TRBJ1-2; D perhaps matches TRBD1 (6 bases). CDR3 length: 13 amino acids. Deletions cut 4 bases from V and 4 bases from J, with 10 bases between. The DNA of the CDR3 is TGTGCCAGCAGTTCTCGGACAGTCTATGGCTACACCTTC. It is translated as CASSSRTVYGYTF.

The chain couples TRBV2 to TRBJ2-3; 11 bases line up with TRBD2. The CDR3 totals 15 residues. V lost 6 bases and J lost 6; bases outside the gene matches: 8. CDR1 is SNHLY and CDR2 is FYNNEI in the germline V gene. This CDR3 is CASRALAGGWDTQYF. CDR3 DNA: TGTGCCAGCAGGGCTCTAGCGGGAGGATGGGATACGCAGTATTTT. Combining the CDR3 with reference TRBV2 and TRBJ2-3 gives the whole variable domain EPEVTQTPSHQVTQMGQEVILRCVPISNHLYFYWYRQILGQKVEFLVSFYNNEISEKSEIFDDQFSVERPDGSNFTLKIRSTKLEDSAMYFCASRALAGGWDTQYFGPGTRLTVL.

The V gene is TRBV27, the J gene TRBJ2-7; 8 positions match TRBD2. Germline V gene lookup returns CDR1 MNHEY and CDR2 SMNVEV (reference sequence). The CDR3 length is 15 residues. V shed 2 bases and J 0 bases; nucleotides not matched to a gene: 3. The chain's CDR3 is CASSLIGGASYEQYF. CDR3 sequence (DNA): TGTGCCAGCAGTTTAATCGGGGGGGCCTCCTACGAGCAGTACTTC.

The DNA for the CDR3 is TGTGCCAGCAGCCCGACAGGGAACACTGAAGCTTTCTTT. Residues: CASSPTGNTEAFF. This sequence joins TRBV25-1 and TRBJ1-1; tentatively, D is TRBD1 (6 bases). Trimming took off 6 bases at V and 1 base at J, with 9 bases between the two ends. Germline lookup yields CDR1 MGHDK and CDR2 SYGVNS. The length of the CDR3 is 13 residues. The full variable domain, in which reference TRBV25-1 and TRBJ1-1 provide the parts outside the CDR3, is EADIYQTPRYLVIGTGKKITLECSQTMGHDKMYWYQQDPGMELHLIHYSYGVNSTEKGDLSSESTVSRIRTEHFPLTLESARPSHTSQYLCASSPTGNTEAFFGQGTRLTVV.

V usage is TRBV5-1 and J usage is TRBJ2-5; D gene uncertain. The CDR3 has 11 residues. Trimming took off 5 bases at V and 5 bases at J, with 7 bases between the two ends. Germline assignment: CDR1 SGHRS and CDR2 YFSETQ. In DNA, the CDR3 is TGCGCCAGCAGTTCTGCGGAGACCCAGTACTTC. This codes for CASSSAETQYF.

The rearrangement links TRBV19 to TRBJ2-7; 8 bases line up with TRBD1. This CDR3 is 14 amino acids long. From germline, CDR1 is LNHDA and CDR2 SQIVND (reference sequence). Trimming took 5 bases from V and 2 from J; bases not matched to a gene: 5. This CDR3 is CASSERTGPYEQYF. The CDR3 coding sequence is TGTGCCAGTAGTGAAAGGACAGGGCCCTACGAGCAGTACTTC.

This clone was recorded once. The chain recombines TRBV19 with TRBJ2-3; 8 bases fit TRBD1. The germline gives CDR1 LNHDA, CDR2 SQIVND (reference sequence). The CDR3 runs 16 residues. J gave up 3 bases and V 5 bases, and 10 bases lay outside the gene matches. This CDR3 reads CASSRRQGKGTDTQYF. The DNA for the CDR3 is TGTGCCAGTAGTCGAAGACAGGGGAAAGGGACAGATACGCAGTATTTT.

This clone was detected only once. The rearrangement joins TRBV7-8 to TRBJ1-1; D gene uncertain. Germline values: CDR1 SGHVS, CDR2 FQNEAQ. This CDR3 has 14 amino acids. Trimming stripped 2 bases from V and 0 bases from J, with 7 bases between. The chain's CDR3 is CASSLSSVNTEAFF. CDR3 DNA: TGTGCCAGCAGCTTATCCTCGGTGAACACTGAAGCTTTCTTT.

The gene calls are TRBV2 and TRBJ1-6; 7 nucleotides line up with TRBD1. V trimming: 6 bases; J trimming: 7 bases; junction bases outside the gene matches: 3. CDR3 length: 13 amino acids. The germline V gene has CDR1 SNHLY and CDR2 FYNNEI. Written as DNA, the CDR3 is TGTGCCAGCAGGGGACAGCTAAATTCACCCCTCCACTTT. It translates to CASRGQLNSPLHF.

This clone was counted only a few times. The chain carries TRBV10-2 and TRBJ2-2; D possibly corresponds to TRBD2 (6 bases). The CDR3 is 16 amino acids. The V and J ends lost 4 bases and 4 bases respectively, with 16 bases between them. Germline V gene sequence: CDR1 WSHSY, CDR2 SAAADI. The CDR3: CASSGGLRDLTGELFF. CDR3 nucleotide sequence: TGCGCCAGCAGTGGGGGATTGCGGGACCTCACCGGGGAGCTGTTTTTT.

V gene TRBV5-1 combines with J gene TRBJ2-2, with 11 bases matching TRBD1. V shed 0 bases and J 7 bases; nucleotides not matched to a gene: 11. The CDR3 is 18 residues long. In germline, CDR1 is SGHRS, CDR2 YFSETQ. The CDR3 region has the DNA TGCGCCAGCAGCTTGGCCGGGACAGGGGGACGGTTTGACGGGGAGCTGTTTTTT. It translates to CASSLAGTGGRFDGELFF.

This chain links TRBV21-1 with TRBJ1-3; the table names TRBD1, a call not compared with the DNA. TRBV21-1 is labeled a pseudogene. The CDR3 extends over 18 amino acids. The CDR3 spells CASSSSKTGTGKRNTIYF. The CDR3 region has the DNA TGTGCCAGCAGCTCCAGCAAAACTGGGACAGGGAAGAGAAACACCATATATTTT.

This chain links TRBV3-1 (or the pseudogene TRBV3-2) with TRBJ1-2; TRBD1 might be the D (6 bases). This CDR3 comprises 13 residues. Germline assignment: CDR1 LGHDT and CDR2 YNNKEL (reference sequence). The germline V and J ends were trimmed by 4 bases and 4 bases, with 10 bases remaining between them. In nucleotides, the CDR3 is TGTGCCAGCAGCCCCCGGGGGGCCTATGGCTACACCTTC. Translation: CASSPRGAYGYTF.

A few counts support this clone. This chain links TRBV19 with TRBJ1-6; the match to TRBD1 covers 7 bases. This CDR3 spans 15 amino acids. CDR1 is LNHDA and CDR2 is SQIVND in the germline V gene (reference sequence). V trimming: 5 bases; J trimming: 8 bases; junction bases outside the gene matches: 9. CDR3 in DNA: TGTGCCAGTAGTCCGGACAGGTCAAGGGATTCACCCCTCCACTTT. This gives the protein CASSPDRSRDSPLHF.

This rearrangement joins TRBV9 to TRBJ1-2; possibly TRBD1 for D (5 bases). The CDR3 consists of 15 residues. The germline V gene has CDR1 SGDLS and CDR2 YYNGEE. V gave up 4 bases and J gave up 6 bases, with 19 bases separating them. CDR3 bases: TGTGCCAGCAGCCGGGGGGAGGATAACTATGATGGCTACACCTTC. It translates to CASSRGEDNYDGYTF.

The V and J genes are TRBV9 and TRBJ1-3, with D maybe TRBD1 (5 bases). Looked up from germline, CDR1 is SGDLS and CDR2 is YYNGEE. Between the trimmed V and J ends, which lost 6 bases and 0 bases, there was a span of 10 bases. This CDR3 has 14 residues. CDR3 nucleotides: TGTGCCAGCACCCAGGGACTCTCTGGAAACACCATATATTTT. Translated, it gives CASTQGLSGNTIYF.

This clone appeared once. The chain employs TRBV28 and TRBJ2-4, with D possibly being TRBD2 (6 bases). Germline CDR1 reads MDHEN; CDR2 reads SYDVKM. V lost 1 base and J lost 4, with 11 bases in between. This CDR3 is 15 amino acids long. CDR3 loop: CASSLFKEGKNIQYF. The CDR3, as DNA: TGTGCCAGCAGTTTATTTAAGGAGGGAAAAAACATTCAGTACTTC.